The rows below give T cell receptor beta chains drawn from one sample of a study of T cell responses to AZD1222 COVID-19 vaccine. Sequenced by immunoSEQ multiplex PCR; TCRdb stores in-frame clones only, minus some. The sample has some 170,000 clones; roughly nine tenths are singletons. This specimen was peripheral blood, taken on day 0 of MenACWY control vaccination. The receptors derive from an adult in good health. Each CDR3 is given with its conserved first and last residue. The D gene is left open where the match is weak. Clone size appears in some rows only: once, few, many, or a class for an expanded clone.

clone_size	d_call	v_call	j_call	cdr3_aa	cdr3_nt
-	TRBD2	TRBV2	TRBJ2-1	CASSGVLLAGDRSYNEQFF	TGTGCCAGCAGTGGAGTCTTACTAGCGGGAGATCGGTCCTACAATGAGCAGTTCTTC
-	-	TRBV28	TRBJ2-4	CASSSGTVISKNIQYF	TGTGCCAGCAGTAGCGGGACAGTTATTTCCAAAAACATTCAGTACTTC
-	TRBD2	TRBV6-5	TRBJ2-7	CASSPGTRPYEQYF	TGTGCCAGCAGTCCCGGGACTAGACCCTACGAGCAGTACTTC
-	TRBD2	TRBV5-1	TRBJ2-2	CASSGTSGSDGELFF	TGCGCCAGCAGCGGGACTAGCGGGAGTGACGGGGAGCTGTTTTTT
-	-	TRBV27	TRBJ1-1	CASRAQREGAEAFF	TGTGCCAGCAGAGCACAGAGGGAGGGGGCTGAAGCTTTCTTT
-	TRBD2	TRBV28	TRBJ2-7	CATETGGPLVYEQYF	TGTGCCACCGAGACGGGAGGCCCTCTGGTCTACGAGCAGTACTTC
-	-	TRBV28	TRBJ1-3	CASSFSVGVVNTIYF	TGTGCCAGCAGTTTCTCGGTAGGGGTAGTAAACACCATATATTTT
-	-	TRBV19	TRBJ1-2	CATFPGGGPNDGYTF	TGTGCCACCTTCCCTGGGGGGGGCCCTAATGATGGCTACACCTTC
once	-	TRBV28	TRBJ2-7	CASSLFYEQYF	TGTGCCAGCAGTCTCTTTTACGAGCAGTACTTC
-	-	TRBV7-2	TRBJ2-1	CASSYISGQYNEQFF	TGTGCCAGCAGCTATATCTCGGGGCAGTACAATGAGCAGTTCTTC
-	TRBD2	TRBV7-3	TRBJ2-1	CASSLNSGGYNEQFF	TGTGCCAGCAGCTTAAATAGCGGGGGCTACAATGAGCAGTTCTTC
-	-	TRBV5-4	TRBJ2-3	CASSPGGSTDTQYF	TGTGCCAGCAGCCCGGGCGGCAGCACAGATACGCAGTATTTT
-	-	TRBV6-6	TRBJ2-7	CASSRTGEQYF	TGTGCCAGCAGTCGTACGGGCGAGCAGTACTTC
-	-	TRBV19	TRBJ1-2	CASSTQTVHYGYTF	TGTGCCAGTAGTACCCAGACAGTCCACTATGGCTACACCTTC
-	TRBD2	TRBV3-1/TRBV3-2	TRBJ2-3	CASSQAAMAGGEYF	TGTGCCAGCAGCCAAGCCGCCATGGCGGGAGGGGAGTATTTT
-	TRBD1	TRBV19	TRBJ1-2	CASSDDRVRGYTF	TGTGCCAGTAGTGACGACAGGGTGAGGGGCTACACCTTC
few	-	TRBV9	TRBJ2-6	CASTTTGSGANVLTF	TGTGCCAGCACCACGACAGGCTCTGGGGCCAACGTCCTGACTTTC
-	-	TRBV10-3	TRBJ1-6	CAISEGGSSGPLHF	TGTGCCATCAGTGAGGGGGGCAGCTCGGGACCCCTCCACTTT
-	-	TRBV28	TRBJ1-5	CASSLPRRTQHF	TGTGCCAGCAGCCTCCCCCGGAGAACCCAGCATTTT
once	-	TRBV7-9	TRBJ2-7	CASSSSFVSYEQYF	TGTGCCAGCAGCTCTTCTTTTGTTTCCTACGAGCAGTACTTC
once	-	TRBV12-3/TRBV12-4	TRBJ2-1	CASRRAENEQFF	TGTGCCAGCAGGAGGGCCGAAAATGAGCAGTTCTTC
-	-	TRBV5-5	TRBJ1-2	CASSPGPWGYTF	TGTGCCAGCAGCCCCGGACCCTGGGGCTACACCTTC
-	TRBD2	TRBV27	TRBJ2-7	CASRTSGSYEQYF	TGTGCCAGCAGGACTAGCGGCTCCTACGAGCAGTACTTC
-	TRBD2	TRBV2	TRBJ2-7	CASSERPSGYEQYF	TGTGCCAGCAGTGAAAGGCCTAGCGGATACGAGCAGTACTTC
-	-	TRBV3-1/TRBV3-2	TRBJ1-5	CASSQAAGNQPQHF	TGTGCCAGCAGCCAAGCGGCAGGCAATCAGCCCCAGCATTTT